These 18 T cell receptor beta chains were all obtained from the same sample, sequenced in a study of blood T cell repertoires in COVID-19. Here immunoSEQ multiplex PCR was the method, and the copy in TCRdb shows in-frame clones only, minus some. The profile shows about 300,000 clones, 86% of them singletons. Sequencing was carried out using peripheral blood. These receptors all stem from a woman between 45 and 65 years old with acute or convalescent COVID-19.

This chain connects TRBV10-1 to TRBJ2-4; D might be TRBD2 (6 bases). V gave up 0 bases and J gave up 2 bases, with 14 bases separating them. In germline, CDR1 is WNHNN, CDR2 SYGVQD (reference sequence). The CDR3 spans 17 residues. The CDR3 is CASSESRRVFTKNIQYF. The CDR3 DNA reads as TGCGCCAGCAGTGAGTCTCGGAGGGTGTTTACCAAAAACATTCAGTACTTC.

The CDR3 is CSVDVLSPYNEQFF. The DNA for the CDR3 is TGCAGCGTTGACGTCCTGTCCCCCTACAATGAGCAGTTCTTC. This chain connects TRBV29-1 to TRBJ2-1; D is undetermined. V lost 3 bases to trimming and J lost 2 bases, with 11 bases between them. The CDR3 contains 14 residues. Germline values: CDR1 SQVTM, CDR2 ANQGSEA.

The rearrangement uses TRBV5-1 and TRBJ1-3; the match to TRBD1 covers 7 bases. There are 14 residues in the CDR3. Per germline, CDR1 SGHRS and CDR2 YFSETQ. J gave up 3 bases and V 4 bases, and 4 bases lay outside the gene matches. The DNA for the CDR3 is TGCGCCAGCAGCAACCAGGGGGGTGGAAACACCATATATTTT. The encoded protein is CASSNQGGGNTIYF.

V and J are TRBV7-9 and TRBJ1-6, with D unclear. The V gene lost 1 base and the J gene lost 10 bases, with 11 bases spanning the gap. The CDR3 loop spans 14 amino acids. Germline V gene data show CDR1 as SEHNR and CDR2 as FQNEAQ (reference sequence). CDR3 residues: CASSLDGRVSPLHF. The CDR3 coding sequence is TGTGCCAGCAGCTTAGACGGGCGGGTATCACCCCTCCACTTT.

In regard to this clone: This specimen includes other DNA sequences encoding the same CDR3. The chain carries TRBV29-1 and TRBJ2-7, with 7 bases aligning to TRBD1. Germline CDR1 SQVTM, CDR2 ANQGSEA. Trimming removed 4 bases from V and 3 bases from J; junction bases left unmatched: 3. The CDR3 loop spans 12 amino acids. CDR3: CSVVRDSYEQYF. The CDR3 nucleotides are TGCAGCGTTGTAAGGGACAGCTACGAGCAGTACTTC.

The V and J genes are TRBV5-1 and TRBJ1-2; 7 bases line up with TRBD1. Germline CDR1 SGHRS, CDR2 YFSETQ. This CDR3 is built from 14 residues. The J segment lost 4 bases and the V segment lost 0 bases, leaving 3 bases of the junction unmatched. CDR3 bases: TGCGCCAGCAGCTTGGTGGGACAGATCTATGGCTACACCTTC. Protein: CASSLVGQIYGYTF.

The chain carries TRBV28 and TRBJ1-1; no clear D. The V and J ends lost 1 base and 0 bases respectively, with 12 bases between them. Looked up from germline, CDR1 is MDHEN and CDR2 is SYDVKM. This CDR3 contains 16 residues. The CDR3 sequence is CASSLLLRVLNTEAFF. CDR3 DNA sequence: TGTGCCAGCAGTTTATTACTCCGGGTGTTGAACACTGAAGCTTTCTTT.

This clone was seen a few times. J is TRBJ2-5 and V is TRBV20-1; TRBD1 agrees at 9 bases. Per the germline V gene, CDR1 is DFQATT and CDR2 is SNEGSKA (reference sequence). V shed 3 bases, J shed 5 bases, and the junction held 16 bases outside the gene matches. The CDR3 is made up of 17 amino acids. CDR3 bases: TGCAGTGCTAGTAAGGCCCGAGACAGGGGGTTTCAGGAGACCCAGTACTTC. Protein sequence: CSASKARDRGFQETQYF.

The V gene is TRBV7-2, the J gene TRBJ2-2; tentatively, D is TRBD2 (6 bases). V lost 0 bases to trimming and J lost 8 bases, with 13 bases between them. This CDR3 spans 15 amino acids. CDR1 and CDR2 (germline): SGHTA, FQGNSA. Here the CDR3 DNA reads TGTGCCAGCAGCTTAGCGGGACTGCCTTCGGGGGAGCTGTTTTTT. This sequence encodes CASSLAGLPSGELFF. The variable domain in full, completed from reference TRBV7-2 and TRBJ2-2, reads GAGVSQSPSNKVTEKGKDVELRCDPISGHTALYWYRQSLGQGLEFLIYFQGNSAPDKSGLPSDRFSAERTGGSVSTLTIQRTQQEDSAVYLCASSLAGLPSGELFFGEGSRLTVL.

The V call is TRBV2, the J call TRBJ2-7; the match to TRBD1 covers 10 bases. Looked up from germline, CDR1 is SNHLY and CDR2 is FYNNEI. The CDR3 runs 13 residues. After removal of 4 bases from V and 4 bases from J, the junction contained 1 base not matched to a gene. CDR3 nucleotide sequence: TGTGCCAGCAGTGGGACAGGGGGATACGAGCAGTACTTC. It yields the protein CASSGTGGYEQYF.

This CDR3 is CASSLVVGGGGYTF. The CDR3 DNA follows: TGTGCCAGCAGCTTAGTTGTGGGAGGCGGTGGCTACACCTTC. The rearrangement joins TRBV11-2 to TRBJ1-2; no clear D. Germline CDR1 is SGHAT and CDR2 is FQNNGV. Trimming cost V 1 base and J 7 bases, with 13 bases left between them. The length of the CDR3 is 14 residues.

The rearrangement uses TRBV11-2 and TRBJ2-1; 7 bases agree with TRBD2. V was pared by 3 bases and J by 4 bases, with 3 bases of the junction left unmatched. This CDR3 has 14 amino acids. The germline CDR1 and CDR2 sequences are SGHAT and FQNNGV. The CDR3 sequence is CASSLAGEYNEQFF. As DNA, the CDR3 is TGTGCCAGCAGCTTGGCGGGAGAATACAATGAGCAGTTCTTC.

The V call is TRBV7-9, the J call TRBJ2-4; 11 positions agree with TRBD1. Per the germline V gene, CDR1 is SEHNR and CDR2 is FQNEAQ (reference sequence). CDR3 size: 16 residues. With 5 bases clipped from V and 2 bases from J, the junction kept 5 bases outside the gene matches. In DNA form, the CDR3 reads TGTGCCAGCAGCATCGGGACAGGGGGGACCAAAAACATTCAGTACTTC. It codes for CASSIGTGGTKNIQYF.

The chain joins TRBV7-2 to TRBJ2-7; 7 bases agree with TRBD2. V lost 3 bases, J lost 5 bases, and 13 bases stayed unmatched. CDR3 length: 16 residues. From germline, CDR1 is SGHTA and CDR2 FQGNSA. The chain's CDR3 is CASSLYASGLSDEQYF. CDR3 DNA: TGTGCCAGCAGCTTGTACGCTTCGGGACTAAGCGACGAGCAGTACTTC.

V usage is TRBV10-3 and J usage is TRBJ2-3; D is perhaps TRBD1 (6 bases). The germline V and J ends were trimmed by 4 bases and 0 bases, with 11 bases remaining between them. Germline loops: CDR1 ENHRY, CDR2 SYGVKD. This CDR3 region has 15 residues. Here the CDR3 DNA reads TGTGCCATCAGTGGTAAACAGGGTAGCACAGATACGCAGTATTTT. It codes for CAISGKQGSTDTQYF.

This rearrangement joins TRBV4-1 to TRBJ2-7; D uncertain. This CDR3 is built from 14 residues. Trimming removed 5 bases from V and 0 bases from J, with 11 bases in between. Germline CDR1 reads MGHRA; CDR2 reads YSYEKL. The chain's CDR3 is CASSSPASSYEQYF. The DNA of the CDR3 is TGCGCCAGCAGCTCCCCTGCGAGCTCCTACGAGCAGTACTTC.

The gene calls are TRBV6-5 and TRBJ1-1, with D hard to call. V was pared by 0 bases and J by 5 bases, with 13 bases between. This CDR3 is built from 15 residues. Germline CDR1 is MNHEY and CDR2 is SVGAGI. CDR3 region: CASSYSKGWETEAFF. As DNA, the CDR3 is TGTGCCAGCAGTTACTCGAAGGGTTGGGAGACTGAAGCTTTCTTT.

The CDR3 DNA is TGTGCCAGCAGCCCTTACTCCTGGACAGGGGGAAACACCGGGGAGCTGTTTTTT. Its translation: CASSPYSWTGGNTGELFF. This sequence joins TRBV7-9 and TRBJ2-2, with 10 positions matching TRBD1. This CDR3 is 18 amino acids long. Germline CDR1 is SEHNR and CDR2 is FQNEAQ (reference sequence). After removal of 5 bases from V and 2 bases from J, the junction contained 11 bases not matched to a gene.